A single sample is the source of the 8 T cell receptor beta chains below, sequenced in a study of cytomegalovirus exposure and HLA in healthy donors (dated by TCRdb to the late 2010s). Receptor libraries were prepared by the immunoSEQ multiplex PCR assay. The multiplex PCR relied on a mix of 60 forward primers for TCR Vbeta segments and 13 reverse primers for TCR Jbeta segments. TCRdb took this table from immuneACCESS and kept in-frame rearrangements with V and J called. Such tables lack part of the clones; where checked against another copy, unresolved V genes explain under half of the gap, and the rest is unexplained. This sample comprises 150,000 or so clones, about 70% of them detected only once. The biggest ten clones account for roughly 2% of the sample. The specimen was PBMCs. The receptors stem from an older woman in good health and CMV-seropositive.

V and J are TRBV5-1 and TRBJ1-1; TRBD1 agrees at 9 bases. Germline-derived CDR1 and CDR2 are SGHRS and YFSETQ. The CDR3 length is 15 residues. The V and J ends lost 4 bases and 1 base, in that order; junction bases with no gene match: 5. CDR3 amino acids: CASSGTGGKNTEAFF. The CDR3 bases are TGCGCCAGCAGCGGTACAGGGGGCAAGAACACTGAAGCTTTCTTT. The full variable domain, with the rest looked up from reference TRBV5-1 and TRBJ1-1, is KAGVTQTPRYLIKTRGQQVTLSCSPISGHRSVSWYQQTPGQGLQFLFEYFSETQRNKGNFPGRFSGRQFSNSRSEMNVSTLELGDSALYLCASSGTGGKNTEAFFGQGTRLTVV.

This clone was observed a single time. The chain is built from TRBV19 and TRBJ2-1; no reliable D call. V was clipped by 4 bases and J by 4 bases, with 8 bases between them. Germline V gene lookup returns CDR1 LNHDA and CDR2 SQIVND (reference sequence). The CDR3 is 13 amino acids. The CDR3 coding sequence is TGTGCCAGTAGTACGACGGGTTACAATGAGCAGTTCTTC. This gives the protein CASSTTGYNEQFF.

The chain uses TRBV30 and TRBJ2-5; 7 nucleotides match TRBD2. CDR3 length: 13 amino acids. J gave up 1 base and V 8 bases, and 7 bases lay outside the gene matches. Looked up from germline, CDR1 is GTSNPN and CDR2 is SVGIG (reference sequence). DNA for the CDR3: TGTGCCGGCTCTAGCGGACTCCAAGAGACCCAGTACTTC. Its protein product is CAGSSGLQETQYF. The variable domain in full, with the rest retrieved from reference TRBV30 and TRBJ2-5, is SQTIHQWPATLVQPVGSPLSLECTVEGTSNPNLYWYRQAAGRGLQLLFYSVGIGQISSEVPQNLSASRPQDRQFILSSKKLLLSDSGFYLCAGSSGLQETQYFGPGTRLLVL.

The V gene is TRBV30, the J gene TRBJ2-2; maybe TRBD1 (6 bases). The CDR3 consists of 15 residues. V lost 5 bases and J lost 3, with 16 bases in between. In germline, CDR1 is GTSNPN, CDR2 SVGIG (reference sequence). CDR3 bases: TGTGCCTGGGGGGCTTTAGGGGGTTACACCGGGGAGCTGTTTTTT. Translated, it gives CAWGALGGYTGELFF.

This clone was observed a handful of times. The chain joins TRBV5-6 to TRBJ1-1, with TRBD1 matching over 7 bases. The V segment lost 4 bases and the J segment 8 bases; nucleotides outside the gene matches: 5. CDR1 SGHDT and CDR2 YYEEEE come from the germline V gene. The CDR3 extends over 12 amino acids. The CDR3 sequence: CASSTQTGEAFF. The DNA for the CDR3 is TGTGCCAGCAGCACCCAGACAGGGGAAGCTTTCTTT.

This clone has a handful of counts. The chain is built from TRBV14 and TRBJ2-1; 12 bases fit TRBD2. The CDR3 is 20 residues long. The V segment lost 3 bases and the J segment 0 bases; nucleotides outside the gene matches: 12. CDR1 is SGHDN, CDR2 FVKESK, per germline. The chain's CDR3 is CASSHQTGTSGSSSYNEQFF. Here the CDR3 DNA reads TGTGCCAGCAGCCACCAAACCGGGACTAGCGGGTCCAGCTCCTACAATGAGCAGTTCTTC.

The chain is built from TRBV5-1 and TRBJ2-1; 8 bases agree with TRBD1. Germline CDR1 and CDR2: SGHRS and YFSETQ. The CDR3 is 16 amino acids. The trim removed 0 bases at V and 6 bases at J, leaving 8 bases unmatched. In DNA form, the CDR3 reads TGCGCCAGCAGCTTGGAGGCTACCAGGGGGCCCAATGAGCAGTTCTTC. Protein sequence: CASSLEATRGPNEQFF.

This chain connects TRBV5-6 to TRBJ2-1, with 9 nucleotides matching TRBD1. Germline V gives CDR1 SGHDT, CDR2 YYEEEE. V shed 3 bases, J shed 7 bases, and the junction held 11 bases outside the gene matches. CDR3 length: 16 residues. CDR3 DNA: TGTGCCAGCAGCTCCCTACCGGGACAGGGTAGAAATGAGCAGTTCTTC. It specifies CASSSLPGQGRNEQFF.